Listed here is a single T cell receptor beta chain. The record originates from a study of blood T cell repertoires in COVID-19. Seattle patient enrollment occurred during active infection, with longitudinal follow-up thereafter. Authors' data handling: Amplification from reference gene primers served as the basis for estimated nucleated cell counts. Measured with immunoSEQ multiplex PCR; TCRdb has only the in-frame clones, and not every one. V and J calls and clone size are copied from that table; D and trimming were computed from the DNA. Here the sample spans about 97,000 clones, around 88% being singletons. Germline CDR1 and CDR2: KGHDR and SFDVKD. Between the trimmed V and J ends, which lost 5 bases and 3 bases, there was a span of 17 bases. This CDR3 is 16 amino acids long.

The rearrangement uses TRBV24-1 and TRBJ2-3; possibly TRBD2 for D (6 bases). Material for sequencing was peripheral blood. This TCR was recovered from a man aged 45-65 years with COVID-19, enrolled during active disease. CDR3 protein: CATSGRSGGATDTQYF. Written as DNA, the CDR3 is TGTGCCACCAGTGGTAGATCCGGAGGGGCTACAGATACGCAGTATTTT.